This TCR beta chain was captured in a study of cytomegalovirus exposure and HLA in healthy donors. Study results and caveats: In a later analysis, CMV-associated beta chains were mostly HLA-associated, it appeared.

Comments on this clone: Its cognate antigen is unknown.

It was with 60 Vbeta and 13 Jbeta primers that the PCR ran. The table came from immunoSEQ multiplex PCR; TCRdb's copy has only in-frame clones and leaves some out. This table has around 210,000 clones, approximately 78% appearing once. The V end lost 2 bases, the J end lost 1 base, and 9 bases lay between the germline ends. CDR3 length equals 13 residues. In germline, CDR1 is GTSNPN, CDR2 SVGIG (reference sequence). The clonotype was recovered from a woman in her thirties or forties in good health and CMV-seronegative. The V and J genes are TRBV30 and TRBJ2-7; tentative D call: TRBD1 (6 bases). Sequencing was done on a sample of PBMCs. For the CDR3, the DNA is TGTGCCTGGAGTACCCAGGGGTCCTACGAGCAGTACTTC. Translated: CAWSTQGSYEQYF.